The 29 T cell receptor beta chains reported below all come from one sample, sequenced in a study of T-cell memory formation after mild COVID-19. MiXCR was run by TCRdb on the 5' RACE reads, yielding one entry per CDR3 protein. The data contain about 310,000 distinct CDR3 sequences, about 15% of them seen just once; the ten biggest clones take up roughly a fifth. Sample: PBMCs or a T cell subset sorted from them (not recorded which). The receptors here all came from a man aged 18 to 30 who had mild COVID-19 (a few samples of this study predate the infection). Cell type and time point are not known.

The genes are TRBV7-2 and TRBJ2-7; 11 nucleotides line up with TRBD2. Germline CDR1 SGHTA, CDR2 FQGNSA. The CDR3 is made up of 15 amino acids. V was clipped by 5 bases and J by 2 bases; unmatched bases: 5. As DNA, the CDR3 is TGTGCCAGCAGCGTTCCGGGACTAGCGGCCTACGAGCAGTACTTC. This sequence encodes CASSVPGLAAYEQYF.

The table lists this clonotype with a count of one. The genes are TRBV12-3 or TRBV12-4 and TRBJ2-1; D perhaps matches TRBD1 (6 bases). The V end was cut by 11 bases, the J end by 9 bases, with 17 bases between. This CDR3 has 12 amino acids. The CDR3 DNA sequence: TGTGCCGGACAAAGTGAGGACAGTGAGCAGTTCTTC. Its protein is CAGQSEDSEQFF.

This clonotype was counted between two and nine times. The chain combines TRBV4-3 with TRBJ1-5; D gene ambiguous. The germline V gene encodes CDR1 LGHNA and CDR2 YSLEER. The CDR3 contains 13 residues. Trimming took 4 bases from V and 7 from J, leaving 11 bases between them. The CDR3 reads CASSPRFGQPQHF. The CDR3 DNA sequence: TGCGCCAGCAGCCCGAGATTCGGGCAGCCCCAGCATTTT.

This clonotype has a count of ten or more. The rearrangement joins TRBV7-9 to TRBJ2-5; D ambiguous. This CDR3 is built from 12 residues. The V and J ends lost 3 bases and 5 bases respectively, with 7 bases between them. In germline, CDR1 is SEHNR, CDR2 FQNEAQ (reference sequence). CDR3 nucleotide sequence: TGTGCCAGCAGCTTGGTATCGGAGACCCAGTACTTC. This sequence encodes CASSLVSETQYF.

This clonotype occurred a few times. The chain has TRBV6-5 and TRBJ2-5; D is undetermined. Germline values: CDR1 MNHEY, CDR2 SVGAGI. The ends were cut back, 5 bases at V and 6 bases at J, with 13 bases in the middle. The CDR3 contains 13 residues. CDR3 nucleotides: TGTGCCAGCAGTGTTGGGGTACCACAGACCCAGTACTTC. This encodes CASSVGVPQTQYF.

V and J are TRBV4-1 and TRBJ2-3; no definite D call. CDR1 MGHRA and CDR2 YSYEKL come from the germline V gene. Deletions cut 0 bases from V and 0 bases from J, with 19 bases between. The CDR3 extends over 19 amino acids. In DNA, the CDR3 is TGCGCCAGCAGCCAAGATCGATGGCGCCCCCCCCGTAGCACAGATACGCAGTATTTT. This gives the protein CASSQDRWRPPRSTDTQYF.

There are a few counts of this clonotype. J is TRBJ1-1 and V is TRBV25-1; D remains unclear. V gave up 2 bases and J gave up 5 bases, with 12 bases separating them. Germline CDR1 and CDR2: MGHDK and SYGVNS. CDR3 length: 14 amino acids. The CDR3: CASSETEVRTEAFF. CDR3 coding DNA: TGTGCCAGCAGTGAAACGGAGGTACGGACTGAAGCTTTCTTT.

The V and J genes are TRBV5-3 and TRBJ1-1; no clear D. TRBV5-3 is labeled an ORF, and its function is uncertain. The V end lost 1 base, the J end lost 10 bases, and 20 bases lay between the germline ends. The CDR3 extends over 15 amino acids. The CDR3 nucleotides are TGTGCCAGAAGCTTGTCTCCTATTTTCCAGTTGGGAGCTTTCTTT. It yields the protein CARSLSPIFQLGAFF.

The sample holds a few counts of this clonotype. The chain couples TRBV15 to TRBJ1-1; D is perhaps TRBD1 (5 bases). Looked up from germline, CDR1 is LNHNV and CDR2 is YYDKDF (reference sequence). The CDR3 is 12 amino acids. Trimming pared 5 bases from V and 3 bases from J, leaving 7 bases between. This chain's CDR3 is CATSRGDTEAFF. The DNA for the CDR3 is TGTGCCACCAGCCGAGGGGACACTGAAGCTTTCTTT.

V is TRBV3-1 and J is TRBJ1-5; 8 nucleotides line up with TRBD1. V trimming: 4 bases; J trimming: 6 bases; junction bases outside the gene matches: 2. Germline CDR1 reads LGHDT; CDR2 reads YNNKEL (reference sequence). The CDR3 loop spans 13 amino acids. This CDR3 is CASSRDRFQPQHF. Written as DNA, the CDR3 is TGTGCCAGCAGCCGGGACAGGTTTCAGCCCCAGCATTTT.

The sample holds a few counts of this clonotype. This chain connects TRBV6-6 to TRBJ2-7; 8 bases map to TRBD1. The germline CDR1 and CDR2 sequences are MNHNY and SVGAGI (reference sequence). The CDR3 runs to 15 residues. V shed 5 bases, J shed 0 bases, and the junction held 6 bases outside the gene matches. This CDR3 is CASSPRQGPSYEQYF. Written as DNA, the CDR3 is TGTGCCAGCAGTCCACGACAGGGGCCCTCCTACGAGCAGTACTTC.

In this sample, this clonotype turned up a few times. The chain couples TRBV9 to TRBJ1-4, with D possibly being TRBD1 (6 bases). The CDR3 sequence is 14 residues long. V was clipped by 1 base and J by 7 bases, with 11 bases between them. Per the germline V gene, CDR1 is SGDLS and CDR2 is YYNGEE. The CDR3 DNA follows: TGTGCCAGCAGCGTAACAGGGCGTCCTGAAAAACTGTTTTTT. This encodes CASSVTGRPEKLFF.

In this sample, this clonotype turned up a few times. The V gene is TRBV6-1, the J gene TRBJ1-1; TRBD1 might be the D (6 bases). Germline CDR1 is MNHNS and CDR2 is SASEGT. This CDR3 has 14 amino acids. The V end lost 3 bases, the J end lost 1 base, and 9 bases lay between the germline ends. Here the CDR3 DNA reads TGTGCCAGCAGTGACCCCAGGGGGAACACTGAAGCTTTCTTT. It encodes CASSDPRGNTEAFF.

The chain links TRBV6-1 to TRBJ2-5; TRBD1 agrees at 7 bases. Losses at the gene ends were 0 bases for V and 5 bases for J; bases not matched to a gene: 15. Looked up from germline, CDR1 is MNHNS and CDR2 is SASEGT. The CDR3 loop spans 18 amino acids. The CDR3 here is CASSEALVAFSQGETQYF. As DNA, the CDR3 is TGTGCCAGCAGTGAAGCTTTGGTAGCGTTCTCACAGGGGGAGACCCAGTACTTC.

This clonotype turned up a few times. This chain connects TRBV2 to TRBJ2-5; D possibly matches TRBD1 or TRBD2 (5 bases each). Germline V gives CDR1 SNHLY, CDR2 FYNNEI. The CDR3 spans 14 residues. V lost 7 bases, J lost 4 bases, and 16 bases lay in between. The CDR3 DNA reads TGTGCCAGCAACCCCGAGGCAGGGAGAGAGACCCAGTACTTC. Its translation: CASNPEAGRETQYF.

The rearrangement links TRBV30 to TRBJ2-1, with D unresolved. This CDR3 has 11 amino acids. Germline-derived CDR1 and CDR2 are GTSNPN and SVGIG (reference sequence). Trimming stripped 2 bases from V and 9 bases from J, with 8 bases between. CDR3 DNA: TGTGCCTGGAGTTGGGGAACTGAGCAGTTCTTC. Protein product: CAWSWGTEQFF.

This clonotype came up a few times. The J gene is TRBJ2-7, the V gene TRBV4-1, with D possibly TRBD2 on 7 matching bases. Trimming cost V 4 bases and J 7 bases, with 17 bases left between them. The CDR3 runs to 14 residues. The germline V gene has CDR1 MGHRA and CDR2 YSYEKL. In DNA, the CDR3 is TGCGCCAGCAGCCTTCCCGGGGGGCGGGAGGAGCAGTACTTC. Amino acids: CASSLPGGREEQYF.

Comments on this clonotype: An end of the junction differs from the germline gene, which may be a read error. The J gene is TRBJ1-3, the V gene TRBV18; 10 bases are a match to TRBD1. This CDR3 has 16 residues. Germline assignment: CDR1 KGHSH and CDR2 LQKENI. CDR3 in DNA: TGTGCCAGCTCGCCACGGGACAGGGGCTCTGGAAACACCATATATTTT. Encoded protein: CASSPRDRGSGNTIYF.

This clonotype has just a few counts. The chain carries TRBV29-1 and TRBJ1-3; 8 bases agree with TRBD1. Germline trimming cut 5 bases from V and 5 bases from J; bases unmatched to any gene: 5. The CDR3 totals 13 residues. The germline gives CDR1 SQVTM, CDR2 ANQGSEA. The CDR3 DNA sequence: TGCAGCGTTTACAGGGGGAGGCGAAACACCATATATTTT. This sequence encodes CSVYRGRRNTIYF.

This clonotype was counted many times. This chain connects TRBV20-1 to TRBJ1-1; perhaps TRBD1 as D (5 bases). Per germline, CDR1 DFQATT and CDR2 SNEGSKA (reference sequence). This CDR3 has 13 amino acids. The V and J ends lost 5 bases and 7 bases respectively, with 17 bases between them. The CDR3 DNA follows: TGCAGTGCTCGCACTCGGGGGGACGGTGAAGCTTTCTTT. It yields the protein CSARTRGDGEAFF.

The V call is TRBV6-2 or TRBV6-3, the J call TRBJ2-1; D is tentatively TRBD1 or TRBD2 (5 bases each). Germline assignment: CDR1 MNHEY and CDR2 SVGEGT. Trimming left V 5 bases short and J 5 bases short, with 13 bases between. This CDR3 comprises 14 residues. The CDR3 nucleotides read TGTGCCAGCAGTCCCTCCTGGGGGAACAATGAGCAGTTCTTC. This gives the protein CASSPSWGNNEQFF.

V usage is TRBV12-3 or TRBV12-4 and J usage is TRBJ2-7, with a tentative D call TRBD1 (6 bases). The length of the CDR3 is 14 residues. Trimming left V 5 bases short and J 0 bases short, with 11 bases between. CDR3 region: CASSVQGFSYEQYF. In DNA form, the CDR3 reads TGTGCCAGCAGTGTACAGGGTTTCTCCTACGAGCAGTACTTC.

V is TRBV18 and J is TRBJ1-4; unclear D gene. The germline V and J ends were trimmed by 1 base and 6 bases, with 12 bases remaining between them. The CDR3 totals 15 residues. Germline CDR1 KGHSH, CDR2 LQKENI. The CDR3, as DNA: TGTGCCAGCTCACCACGTTCGTCGGCAGATGAAAAACTGTTTTTT. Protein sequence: CASSPRSSADEKLFF.

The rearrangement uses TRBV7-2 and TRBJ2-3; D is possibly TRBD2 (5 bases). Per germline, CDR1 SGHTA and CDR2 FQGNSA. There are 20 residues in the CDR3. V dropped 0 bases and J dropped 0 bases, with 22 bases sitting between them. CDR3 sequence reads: CASSLARGSPYRPSTDTQYF. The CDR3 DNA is TGTGCCAGCAGCTTAGCCCGGGGAAGTCCGTATAGGCCTAGCACAGATACGCAGTATTTT. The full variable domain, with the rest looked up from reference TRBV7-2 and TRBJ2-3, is GAGVSQSPSNKVTEKGKDVELRCDPISGHTALYWYRQSLGQGLEFLIYFQGNSAPDKSGLPSDRFSAERTGGSVSTLTIQRTQQEDSAVYLCASSLARGSPYRPSTDTQYFGPGTRLTVL.

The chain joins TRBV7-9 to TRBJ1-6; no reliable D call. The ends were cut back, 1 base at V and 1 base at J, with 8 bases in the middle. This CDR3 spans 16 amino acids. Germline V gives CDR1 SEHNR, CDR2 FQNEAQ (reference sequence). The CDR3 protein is CASSLGVGSYNSPLHF. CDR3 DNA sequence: TGTGCCAGCAGCTTAGGAGTAGGGTCCTATAATTCACCCCTCCACTTT.

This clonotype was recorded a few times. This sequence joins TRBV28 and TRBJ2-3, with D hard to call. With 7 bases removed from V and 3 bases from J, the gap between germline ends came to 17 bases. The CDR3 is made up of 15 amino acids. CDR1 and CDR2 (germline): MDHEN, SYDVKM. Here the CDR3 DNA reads TGTGCCAGCATCCGGGCCTTCCCGAGGACAGATACGCAGTATTTT. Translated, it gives CASIRAFPRTDTQYF.

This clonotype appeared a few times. CDR3 sequence reads: CASSLAGQSSQPQHF. The CDR3 nucleotides are TGTGCCAGCAGCTTAGCTGGGCAATCCAGTCAGCCCCAGCATTTT. The rearrangement links TRBV7-2 to TRBJ1-5; D call uncertain. The length of the CDR3 is 15 residues. V lost 0 bases and J lost 6, with 12 bases in between. CDR1 and CDR2 (germline): SGHTA, FQGNSA.

Written as DNA, the CDR3 is TGCGCCAGCAGCTCTTGGACTAGGTTGGAAGAGACCCAGTACTTC. Translated, it gives CASSSWTRLEETQYF. The chain is built from TRBV5-1 and TRBJ2-5; 7 nucleotides align to TRBD2. V shed 3 bases, J shed 3 bases, and the junction held 8 bases outside the gene matches. CDR1 is SGHRS and CDR2 is YFSETQ in the germline V gene. The CDR3 runs 15 residues.

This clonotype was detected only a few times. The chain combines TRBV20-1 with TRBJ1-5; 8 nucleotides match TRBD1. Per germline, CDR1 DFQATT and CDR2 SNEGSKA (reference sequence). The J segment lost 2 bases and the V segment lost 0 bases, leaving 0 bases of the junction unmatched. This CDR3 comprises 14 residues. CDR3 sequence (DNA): TGCAGTGCTAGAGAGGACAGGGGCAATCAGCCCCAGCATTTT. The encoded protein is CSAREDRGNQPQHF.